This entry describes one T cell receptor beta chain. Its antigen remains unidentified. The sample is drawn from a study of cytomegalovirus exposure and HLA in healthy donors. Method: immunoSEQ multiplex PCR; TCRdb's copy keeps in-frame clones and lacks some. Of about 60,000 clones in the sample, roughly 90% were seen once. The germline V gene has CDR1 SGHRS and CDR2 YFSETQ. Trimming stripped 5 bases from V and 1 base from J, with 13 bases between. CDR3 length: 14 residues. Study-level findings and limits: In a later analysis, first-cohort TCR clusters were found to tend to co-occur in the 120 or so validation repertoires. Among TCR beta chains, those listed as cytomegalovirus-associated numbered some 160.

The receptor's source is a man in his late teens or twenties in good health and CMV-seronegative. Sequencing was performed on PBMCs. The chain couples TRBV5-1 to TRBJ2-7, with TRBD1 as a possible D gene (6 bases). CDR3 sequence: CASRPTGPSYEQYF. The DNA of the CDR3 is TGCGCCAGCAGGCCGACAGGACCTTCCTACGAGCAGTACTTC. Variable domain in full (rest from reference TRBV5-1 and TRBJ2-7): KAGVTQTPRYLIKTRGQQVTLSCSPISGHRSVSWYQQTPGQGLQFLFEYFSETQRNKGNFPGRFSGRQFSNSRSEMNVSTLELGDSALYLCASRPTGPSYEQYFGPGTRLTVT.